Presented here are 24 T cell receptor beta chains from one specimen sequenced in a study of cytomegalovirus exposure and HLA in healthy donors. This PCR relied on a set of 60 Vbeta primers and 13 Jbeta primers. Assay: immunoSEQ multiplex PCR; the TCRdb copy retains only in-frame clones and omits some. The table includes about 140,000 clones, just under 80% detected once. Sequenced input: PBMCs. All receptors come from a man in his thirties or forties in good health.

This chain joins TRBV7-9 and TRBJ2-1; D gene unclear. This CDR3 comprises 15 residues. Germline lookup yields CDR1 SEHNR and CDR2 FQNEAQ (reference sequence). V lost 3 bases and J 0 bases, leaving 9 bases between the germline ends. The CDR3 coding sequence is TGTGCCAGCAGCTTCGACTGGAGCTCCTACAATGAGCAGTTCTTC. It encodes CASSFDWSSYNEQFF.

The DNA of the CDR3 is TGTGCCAGCAGTGAAGGAGGGAGCGGGAGCGGCGAGCAGTACTTC. This encodes CASSEGGSGSGEQYF. The chain carries TRBV2 and TRBJ2-7; 8 bases match TRBD2. The CDR3 sequence is 15 residues long. Germline V gene lookup returns CDR1 SNHLY and CDR2 FYNNEI. The junction had 8 bases not matched to a gene; V was cut back by 1 base and J by 6 bases.

The chain has TRBV4-3 and TRBJ1-4, with a tentative D call TRBD1 (6 bases). This CDR3 comprises 15 residues. The V end lost 4 bases, the J end lost 6 bases, and 15 bases lay between the germline ends. The germline V gene has CDR1 LGHNA and CDR2 YSLEER. CDR3 sequence: CASSPGVKGYEKLFF. The CDR3 bases are TGCGCCAGCAGCCCAGGGGTGAAGGGGTATGAAAAACTGTTTTTT.

V usage is TRBV7-3 and J usage is TRBJ2-1; no firm D call. Trimming left V 2 bases short and J 5 bases short, with 7 bases between. The CDR3 runs to 13 residues. The germline V gene encodes CDR1 SGHTA and CDR2 FQGTGA. As DNA, the CDR3 is TGTGCCAGCAGCTTAGTACCGGACAATGAGCAGTTCTTC. It encodes CASSLVPDNEQFF.

This chain links TRBV6-1 with TRBJ2-5; 9 bases align to TRBD1. V lost 3 bases, J lost 5 bases, and 7 bases stayed unmatched. There are 15 residues in the CDR3. From germline, CDR1 is MNHNS and CDR2 SASEGT. CDR3 loop: CASSERTGVKETQYF. For the CDR3, the DNA is TGTGCCAGCAGTGAGAGGACAGGGGTTAAGGAGACCCAGTACTTC.

The chain uses TRBV5-6 and TRBJ2-3, with D possibly matching TRBD2 (6 bases). Between the trimmed V and J ends, which lost 3 bases and 4 bases, there was a span of 9 bases. Germline V gene data show CDR1 as SGHDT and CDR2 as YYEEEE. The CDR3 is 13 residues long. In DNA, the CDR3 is TGTGCCAGCAGCTCGGGAGCCCCAGATACGCAGTATTTT. Its translation is CASSSGAPDTQYF.

This clone showed up just once. CDR3 protein: CASMGLAAYEQYF. CDR3 sequence (DNA): TGTGCCAGCATGGGACTAGCGGCCTACGAGCAGTACTTC. This sequence joins TRBV7-9 and TRBJ2-7; 11 bases are a match to TRBD2. CDR1 is SEHNR, CDR2 FQNEAQ, per germline (reference sequence). After removal of 7 bases from V and 2 bases from J, the junction contained 1 base not matched to a gene. The length of the CDR3 is 13 residues.

The rearrangement joins TRBV27 to TRBJ1-1; no clear D. The V gene's germline CDR1 is MNHEY and CDR2 SMNVEV (reference sequence). The CDR3 length is 13 residues. V lost 3 bases to trimming and J lost 0 bases, with 5 bases between them. Here the CDR3 DNA reads TGTGCCAGCAGTTTTGGGCTGAACACTGAAGCTTTCTTT. Protein: CASSFGLNTEAFF.

The J gene is TRBJ2-7, the V gene TRBV11-1, with D possibly TRBD1 on 5 matching bases. Per the germline V gene, CDR1 is SGHAT and CDR2 is FQDESV (reference sequence). V lost 6 bases to trimming and J lost 2 bases, with 20 bases between them. This CDR3 spans 16 amino acids. The CDR3 is CASSPEVGRVAYEQYF. The CDR3 DNA follows: TGTGCCAGCAGTCCCGAGGTGGGCAGGGTCGCCTACGAGCAGTACTTC.

The rearrangement links TRBV2 to TRBJ2-5, with 12 bases aligning to TRBD2. The CDR3 is 15 amino acids. Germline CDR1 and CDR2: SNHLY and FYNNEI. J gave up 5 bases and V 5 bases, and 6 bases lay outside the gene matches. CDR3 residues: CASSWTSGNPETQYF. In DNA form, the CDR3 reads TGTGCCAGCAGTTGGACTAGCGGGAACCCGGAGACCCAGTACTTC.

The chain employs TRBV6-1 and TRBJ2-3, with 11 bases matching TRBD2. The V and J ends lost 7 bases and 1 base, in that order; junction bases with no gene match: 4. This CDR3 comprises 15 residues. In germline, CDR1 is MNHNS, CDR2 SASEGT. CDR3 amino acids: CASTSGLAGTDTQYF. The CDR3 DNA is TGTGCCAGCACTTCGGGACTAGCGGGCACAGATACGCAGTATTTT.

The gene calls are TRBV28 and TRBJ1-5; maybe TRBD1 (5 bases). The CDR3 has 15 residues. With 7 bases removed from V and 1 base from J, the gap between germline ends came to 14 bases. CDR1 is MDHEN and CDR2 is SYDVKM in the germline V gene. The CDR3 DNA is TGTGCCAGCATCCCCCAGGGTATAAGCAATCAGCCCCAGCATTTT. Translated, it gives CASIPQGISNQPQHF.

The V call is TRBV5-1, the J call TRBJ2-7; 11 bases are shared with TRBD2. The germline CDR1 and CDR2 sequences are SGHRS and YFSETQ. The CDR3 is made up of 16 amino acids. The V segment lost 0 bases and the J segment 2 bases; nucleotides outside the gene matches: 4. CDR3 coding DNA: TGCGCCAGCAGCTTGGCTAGCGGGAGGTTCACCTACGAGCAGTACTTC. Protein sequence: CASSLASGRFTYEQYF.

In its sample, this clone was seen a few times. The V call is TRBV19, the J call TRBJ2-7; 7 nucleotides line up with TRBD1. CDR3 length: 15 amino acids. Germline CDR1 reads LNHDA; CDR2 reads SQIVND (reference sequence). J lost 6 bases, V lost 4 bases, and 12 bases had no gene match. This CDR3 is CASSTIQGSRPEQYF. The CDR3 nucleotides are TGTGCCAGTAGTACTATACAGGGGAGCAGGCCCGAGCAGTACTTC.

This clone has more than one count but fewer than ten. The chain is built from TRBV9 and TRBJ2-3, with D unclear. The length of the CDR3 is 10 residues. CDR1 and CDR2 from the germline V gene are SGDLS and YYNGEE. Deletions cut 3 bases from V and 7 bases from J, with 3 bases between. The DNA of the CDR3 is TGTGCCAGCAGCGGGCATACGCAGTATTTT. It specifies CASSGHTQYF.

This chain links TRBV19 with TRBJ1-1; tentatively, D is TRBD1 (5 bases). This CDR3 comprises 12 residues. V was trimmed by 7 bases and J by 10 bases, leaving 16 bases between them. Looked up from germline, CDR1 is LNHDA and CDR2 is SQIVND (reference sequence). In DNA, the CDR3 is TGTGCCAGTAAAGCATCGCGGGGGGGAGCTTTCTTT. Protein product: CASKASRGGAFF. The entire variable domain, with the rest obtained from reference TRBV19 and TRBJ1-1, is as follows: DGGITQSPKYLFRKEGQNVTLSCEQNLNHDAMYWYRQDPGQGLRLIYYSQIVNDFQKGDIAEGYSVSREKKESFPLTVTSAQKNPTAFYLCASKASRGGAFFGQGTRLTVV.

This chain connects TRBV7-9 to TRBJ1-4; D unclear. This CDR3 is built from 13 residues. Germline CDR1 and CDR2: SEHNR and FQNEAQ (reference sequence). Trimming pared 2 bases from V and 12 bases from J, leaving 13 bases between. In DNA, the CDR3 is TGTGCCAGCAGCTTAAAGTCGATGGGCGAACTGTTTTTT. It encodes CASSLKSMGELFF.

The gene calls are TRBV10-3 and TRBJ1-6; D is ambiguous. Trimming removed 3 bases from V and 8 bases from J, with 8 bases in between. The CDR3 is 13 amino acids. CDR1 ENHRY and CDR2 SYGVKD come from the germline V gene. CDR3 sequence: CAISEWEDSPLHF. The CDR3 nucleotides read TGTGCCATCAGTGAATGGGAGGATTCACCCCTCCACTTT.

To note about this clone: This may arise from a read error, as a much more abundant clone is one base away. CDR3 nucleotide sequence: TGCGCCAGCAGCCAAGGAGGGAACCCCTACGAGCAGTACTTC. This translates into CASSQGGNPYEQYF. V is TRBV4-1 and J is TRBJ2-5; D possibly corresponds to TRBD2 (5 bases). The end of the DNA fits TRBJ2-7 better, so the J call may be wrong. This CDR3 is 14 amino acids long. Germline-derived CDR1 and CDR2 are MGHRA and YSYEKL.

The chain carries TRBV7-9 and TRBJ1-1; the match to TRBD1 covers 7 bases. The CDR3 loop spans 11 amino acids. V shed 5 bases and J 8 bases; nucleotides not matched to a gene: 2. Germline V CDR1 and CDR2: SEHNR, FQNEAQ (reference sequence). CDR3 coding DNA: TGTGCCAGCAGCGCAGGGGGGGAAGCTTTCTTT. Encoded protein: CASSAGGEAFF. Full variable domain (rest looked up from reference TRBV7-9 and TRBJ1-1): DTGVSQNPRHKITKRGQNVTFRCDPISEHNRLYWYRQTLGQGPEFLTYFQNEAQLEKSRLLSDRFSAERPKGSFSTLEIQRTEQGDSAMYLCASSAGGEAFFGQGTRLTVV.

V gene TRBV19 combines with J gene TRBJ2-7; possibly TRBD2 for D (5 bases). This CDR3 spans 15 amino acids. CDR1 and CDR2 (germline): LNHDA, SQIVND (reference sequence). V lost 4 bases, J lost 3 bases, and 16 bases lay in between. Here the CDR3 DNA reads TGTGCCAGTAGTACCTCCCCTGGGAGTGTCTACGAGCAGTACTTC. Protein sequence: CASSTSPGSVYEQYF.

The chain joins TRBV5-6 to TRBJ2-1; 9 bases agree with TRBD1. Germline V gives CDR1 SGHDT, CDR2 YYEEEE. The CDR3 is made up of 16 amino acids. After removal of 5 bases from V and 0 bases from J, the junction contained 6 bases not matched to a gene. DNA for the CDR3: TGTGCCAGCAGTTTCGACAGGGGGACCTCCTACAATGAGCAGTTCTTC. It encodes CASSFDRGTSYNEQFF.

Concerning this clone itself: One end of the junction fails to match germline, which may point to a read error. The CDR3 protein is CSSSLPLLSGRDEQYF. In nucleotides, the CDR3 is TGTTCCAGCAGCTTACCTCTTCTTAGCGGGAGGGACGAGCAGTACTTC. The rearrangement uses TRBV7-9 and TRBJ2-7; 11 nucleotides match TRBD2. The germline gives CDR1 SEHNR, CDR2 FQNEAQ (reference sequence). This CDR3 region has 16 residues.

The chain couples TRBV13 to TRBJ2-3; no reliable D call. The CDR3 consists of 16 residues. V lost 1 base to trimming and J lost 4 bases, with 15 bases between them. Germline CDR1 is PRHDT and CDR2 is FYEKMQ (reference sequence). CDR3 DNA sequence: TGTGCCAGCAGCTTAGCCCTAAGGCAGGTCGCAGATACGCAGTATTTT. It translates to CASSLALRQVADTQYF.